This T cell receptor (beta chain) was captured in a study of cytotoxic CD8 clonotypes in ibrutinib-treated CLL. Study findings and constraints: Patients showed higher baseline clonality than age-matched healthy donors, and it tracked circulating CD8+ T-cell counts. Public clonotypes were rare and shrank or held steady on treatment.

Concerning this clone itself: No antigen is known for it.

Target depth was 1 in 200,000 to 1 in 1 million T cells, about 10x per clonotype. Assay: immunoSEQ multiplex PCR; the TCRdb copy retains only in-frame clones and omits some. The sample holds 16,000 or so clones, 68% seen once. The clonotype was recovered from a human donor with chronic lymphocytic leukemia. The sequences come from PBMCs, collected before ibrutinib treatment.

DNA for the CDR3: TGTGCCTGGAGTCAGGGCGGCGATCAGCCCCAGCATTTT. Residues: CAWSQGGDQPQHF. The V call is TRBV30, the J call TRBJ1-5; TRBD1 is a possible D gene (5 bases). Germline V gene data show CDR1 as GTSNPN and CDR2 as SVGIG (reference sequence). This CDR3 spans 13 amino acids. V lost 2 bases and J 5 bases, leaving 10 bases between the germline ends.